This TCR beta chain was captured by sequencing in a study of cytomegalovirus exposure and HLA in healthy donors. This CDR3 is built from 15 residues. In germline, CDR1 is SGHNT, CDR2 YYREEE (reference sequence). V lost 2 bases and J lost 3; bases outside the gene matches: 6. Within the sample, this clone is medium-sized. Its antigen is not known. Study-wide results and limits: Immune exposure was documented only through CMV serostatus. The HLA-A and HLA-B alleles of most subjects were reportedly predicted accurately from TCR beta sequences. In a later analysis, specific HLA alleles were associated with 16,000 or so TCR beta sequences at a 0.05 false discovery rate.

PCR involved 60 Vbeta and 13 Jbeta primers. Data came from immunoSEQ multiplex PCR; TCRdb stores just in-frame clones and leaves some out. Of around 140,000 clones in the sample, around four fifths are singletons; the top ten hold roughly 7.5%. What was sequenced was PBMCs. This chain connects TRBV5-4 to TRBJ1-1, with 8 bases identical to TRBD1. The source is a male donor in good health and CMV-seronegative. CDR3 sequence: CASSFRQGTYTEAFF. DNA of the CDR3: TGTGCCAGCAGCTTTCGACAGGGGACGTACACTGAAGCTTTCTTT.